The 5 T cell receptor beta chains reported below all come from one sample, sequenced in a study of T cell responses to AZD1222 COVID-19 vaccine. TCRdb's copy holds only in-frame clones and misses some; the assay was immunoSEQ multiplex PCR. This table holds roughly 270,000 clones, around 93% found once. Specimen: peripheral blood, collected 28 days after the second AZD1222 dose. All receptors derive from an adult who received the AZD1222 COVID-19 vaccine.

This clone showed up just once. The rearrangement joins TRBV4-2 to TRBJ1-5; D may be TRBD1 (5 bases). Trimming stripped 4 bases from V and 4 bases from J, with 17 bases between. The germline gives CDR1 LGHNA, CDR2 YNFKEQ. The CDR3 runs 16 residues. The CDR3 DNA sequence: TGTGCCAGCAGCCTCACGGGGTTAGGGGAAAATCAGCCCCAGCATTTT. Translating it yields CASSLTGLGENQPQHF.

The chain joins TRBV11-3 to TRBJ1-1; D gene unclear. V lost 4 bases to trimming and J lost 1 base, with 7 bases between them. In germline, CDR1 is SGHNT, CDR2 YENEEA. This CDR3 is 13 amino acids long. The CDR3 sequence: CASSYGQNTEAFF. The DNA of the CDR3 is TGTGCCAGCAGCTATGGGCAGAACACTGAAGCTTTCTTT.

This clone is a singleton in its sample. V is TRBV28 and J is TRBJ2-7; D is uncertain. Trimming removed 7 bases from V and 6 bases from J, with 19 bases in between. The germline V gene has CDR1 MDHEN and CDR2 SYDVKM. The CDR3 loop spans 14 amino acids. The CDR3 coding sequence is TGTGCCAGCAAAACAATTTTGGGCGGCTCCGAGCAGTACTTC. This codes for CASKTILGGSEQYF.

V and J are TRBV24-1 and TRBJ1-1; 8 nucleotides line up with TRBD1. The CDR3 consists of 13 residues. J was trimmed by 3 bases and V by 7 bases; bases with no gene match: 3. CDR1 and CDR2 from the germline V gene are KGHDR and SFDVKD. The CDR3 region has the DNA TGTGCCACCAGCCAGGGGGCGTACACTGAAGCTTTCTTT. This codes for CATSQGAYTEAFF.

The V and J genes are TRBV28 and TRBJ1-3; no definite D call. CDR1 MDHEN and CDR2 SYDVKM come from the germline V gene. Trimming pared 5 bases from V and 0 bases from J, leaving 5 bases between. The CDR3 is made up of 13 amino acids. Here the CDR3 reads CASSILSGNTIYF. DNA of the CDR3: TGTGCCAGCAGTATCCTCTCTGGAAACACCATATATTTT.